One and the same sample provided the 3 T cell receptor beta chains below, sequenced in a study of cytomegalovirus exposure and HLA in healthy donors. The PCR had 60 Vbeta and 13 Jbeta primers. Method: immunoSEQ multiplex PCR; TCRdb's copy keeps in-frame clones and lacks some. The sample holds 150,000 to 200,000 clones, approximately 80% seen once. The sample comprised PBMCs. These TCRs come from a woman aged 40 to 50 in good health and CMV-seropositive.

This rearrangement joins TRBV19 to TRBJ2-6; tentative D call: TRBD1 (7 bases). The CDR3 spans 15 residues. Germline V gives CDR1 LNHDA, CDR2 SQIVND (reference sequence). V lost 7 bases, J lost 2 bases, and 12 bases lay in between. The CDR3 bases are TGTGCCAGTACCATCAGGGGGGCTGGGGCCAACGTCCTGACTTTC. It translates to CASTIRGAGANVLTF.

The DNA of the CDR3 is TGTGCCAGTAGTATAGATCTCCGACTAGCGGGACACAATGAGCAGTTCTTC. Its translation is CASSIDLRLAGHNEQFF. This rearrangement joins TRBV19 to TRBJ2-1; 11 nucleotides agree with TRBD2. Per the germline V gene, CDR1 is LNHDA and CDR2 is SQIVND (reference sequence). The CDR3 totals 17 residues. Trimming at V came to 0 bases and at J to 5 bases, leaving 6 bases not matched to a gene. Combining the CDR3 with reference TRBV19 and TRBJ2-1 gives the whole variable domain DGGITQSPKYLFRKEGQNVTLSCEQNLNHDAMYWYRQDPGQGLRLIYYSQIVNDFQKGDIAEGYSVSREKKESFPLTVTSAQKNPTAFYLCASSIDLRLAGHNEQFFGPGTRLTVL.

V is TRBV6-5 and J is TRBJ2-1, with 9 nucleotides matching TRBD1. Losses at the gene ends were 6 bases for V and 4 bases for J; bases not matched to a gene: 7. This CDR3 contains 15 residues. Germline V gives CDR1 MNHEY, CDR2 SVGAGI. CDR3 DNA: TGTGCCAGCAGAATGACAGGGGGAAATTACAATGAGCAGTTCTTC. As protein: CASRMTGGNYNEQFF.